This TCR beta chain was identified in a study of T cells after yellow fever vaccination. V lost 3 bases and J lost 9, with 15 bases in between. This CDR3 has 14 amino acids. The germline gives CDR1 DFQATT, CDR2 SNEGSKA (reference sequence). General study results and limits: A weaker secondary response peaked on day 5, the primary on day 15. Clonotype sharing between CD4 and CD8 compartments was small. Booster samples showed a return of most primary-vaccination clones (about 97% CD4, roughly 85% CD8).

Universal primer sites and UMIs were introduced during 5'RACE template-switching synthesis of TCR cDNA. TCRdb reanalysed the 5' RACE reads using MiXCR and keeps one entry per CDR3 protein. The sample includes around 160,000 distinct CDR3 sequences, 5.5% to 7.5% of them seen just once. This clonotype has only a few counts. Its antigen is unknown. The clonotype comes from a man aged 18 to 29 who received the YFV17D yellow fever vaccine. This rearrangement joins TRBV20-1 to TRBJ1-6; TRBD1 is a possible D gene (6 bases). The material was CD4+ T cells sorted from PBMCs, obtained around 5 days after the first yellow fever vaccination. CDR3 nucleotide sequence: TGCAGTGCTAGTCCCGGGGGCGGCGGTTCACCCCTCCACTTT. Translating gives CSASPGGGGSPLHF.